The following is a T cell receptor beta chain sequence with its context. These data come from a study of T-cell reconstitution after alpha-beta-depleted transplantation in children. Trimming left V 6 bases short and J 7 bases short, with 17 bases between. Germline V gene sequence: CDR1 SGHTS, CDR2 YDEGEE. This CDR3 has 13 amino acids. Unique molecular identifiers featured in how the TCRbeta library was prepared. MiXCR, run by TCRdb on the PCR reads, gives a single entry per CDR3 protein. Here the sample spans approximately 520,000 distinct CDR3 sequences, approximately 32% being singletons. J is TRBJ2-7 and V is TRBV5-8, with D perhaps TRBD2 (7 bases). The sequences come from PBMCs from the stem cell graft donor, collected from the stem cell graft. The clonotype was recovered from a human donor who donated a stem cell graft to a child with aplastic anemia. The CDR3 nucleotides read TGTGCCAGCAACTCGGGGGCGGGGGAGGAGCAGTACGTC. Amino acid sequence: CASNSGAGEEQYV.